Below are 16 T cell receptor beta chains sequenced from a single sample in a study of CD8+ T cells in alopecia areata. Following RNA extraction, reverse transcription yielded cDNA that acted as the sequencing template. Clones were sequenced by immunoSEQ multiplex PCR, and TCRdb holds only the in-frame ones, with some missing. This table holds roughly 130,000 clones, around 60% found once. The starting material was CD4+ T cells sorted from blood, obtained at week 0. The receptors stem from a human donor with alopecia areata.

The rearrangement links TRBV5-6 to TRBJ2-5; the D is unclear. V was clipped by 3 bases and J by 0 bases, with 6 bases between them. The CDR3 extends over 13 amino acids. Germline assignment: CDR1 SGHDT and CDR2 YYEEEE. CDR3 DNA: TGTGCCAGCAGCTCATGGAACCAAGAGACCCAGTACTTC. This translates into CASSSWNQETQYF.

This clone has only a few counts. The CDR3 sequence: CASSLNTGVFTEAFF. Written as DNA, the CDR3 is TGTGCCAGCAGCTTAAACACAGGGGTATTCACTGAAGCTTTCTTT. The V call is TRBV13, the J call TRBJ1-1, with TRBD1 matching over 7 bases. The J segment lost 4 bases and the V segment lost 2 bases, leaving 7 bases of the junction unmatched. Germline V gene data show CDR1 as PRHDT and CDR2 as FYEKMQ (reference sequence). This CDR3 comprises 15 residues.

In this sample, this clone turned up a few times. The V call is TRBV30, the J call TRBJ2-5; D gene unclear. The CDR3 has 14 amino acids. Trimming cost V 0 bases and J 3 bases, with 11 bases left between them. Per germline, CDR1 GTSNPN and CDR2 SVGIG (reference sequence). The CDR3 is CAWSVGPGEETQYF. The CDR3 DNA is TGTGCCTGGAGTGTAGGGCCTGGGGAAGAGACCCAGTACTTC.

The chain has TRBV6-6 and TRBJ2-7; D is possibly TRBD1 (6 bases). This CDR3 has 14 residues. The germline V and J ends were trimmed by 6 bases and 0 bases, with 12 bases remaining between them. The germline gives CDR1 MNHNY, CDR2 SVGAGI (reference sequence). The CDR3 loop is CASRITGTSYEQYF. The CDR3 nucleotides are TGTGCCAGCAGGATCACAGGGACCTCCTACGAGCAGTACTTC.

V gene TRBV25-1 combines with J gene TRBJ2-3, with 7 bases lining up with TRBD1. The CDR3 contains 14 residues. V lost 6 bases and J lost 2; bases outside the gene matches: 5. The germline CDR1 and CDR2 sequences are MGHDK and SYGVNS. CDR3 sequence reads: CASRGQRNTDTQYF. The CDR3 DNA reads as TGTGCCAGCAGGGGACAGCGGAACACAGATACGCAGTATTTT.

The chain carries TRBV18 and TRBJ2-3, with TRBD2 as a possible D gene (6 bases). Trimming stripped 0 bases from V and 2 bases from J, with 9 bases between. There are 15 residues in the CDR3. Germline V gene data show CDR1 as KGHSH and CDR2 as LQKENI. The CDR3 region has the DNA TGTGCCAGCTCACCACCGGGGGACTTCACAGATACGCAGTATTTT. Encoded protein: CASSPPGDFTDTQYF.

The chain links TRBV30 to TRBJ2-2; D not resolved. Per the germline V gene, CDR1 is GTSNPN and CDR2 is SVGIG (reference sequence). The germline V and J ends were trimmed by 3 bases and 2 bases, with 10 bases remaining between them. The CDR3 runs to 14 residues. The CDR3 region is CAWRMVANTGELFF. CDR3 in DNA: TGTGCCTGGAGAATGGTAGCTAACACCGGGGAGCTGTTTTTT.

The rearrangement uses TRBV18 and TRBJ2-1, with D perhaps matching TRBD2 (6 bases). The CDR3 is 16 amino acids. Germline CDR1 is KGHSH and CDR2 is LQKENI. V shed 4 bases and J shed 4 bases, with 17 bases lying between them. The CDR3 is CASSREAGLTYNEQFF. In nucleotides, the CDR3 is TGTGCCAGCTCACGGGAGGCGGGATTAACTTACAATGAGCAGTTCTTC. Together with reference TRBV18 and TRBJ2-1, the CDR3 gives the full variable domain: NAGVMQNPRHLVRRRGQEARLRCSPMKGHSHVYWYRQLPEEGLKFMVYLQKENIIDESGMPKERFSAEFPKEGPSILRIQQVVRGDSAAYFCASSREAGLTYNEQFFGPGTRLTVL.

The chain carries TRBV10-3 and TRBJ1-1; possibly TRBD1 for D (5 bases). Germline assignment: CDR1 ENHRY and CDR2 SYGVKD. This CDR3 contains 14 residues. Trimming shortened V by 3 bases and J by 5 bases, and 13 bases separated the two germline ends. For the CDR3, the DNA is TGTGCCATCAGTGATTTGGGGGGAAAAACTGAAGCTTTCTTT. It specifies CAISDLGGKTEAFF.

This sequence joins TRBV4-1 and TRBJ1-3; D uncertain. From germline, CDR1 is MGHRA and CDR2 YSYEKL. V was trimmed by 1 base and J by 0 bases, leaving 10 bases between them. The CDR3 covers 16 residues. The CDR3 bases are TGCGCCAGCAGCCAAGGTCTCAGTCCCTCTGGAAACACCATATATTTT. It codes for CASSQGLSPSGNTIYF.

The chain employs TRBV4-1 and TRBJ2-7; 10 positions agree with TRBD2. With 0 bases clipped from V and 0 bases from J, the junction kept 5 bases outside the gene matches. In germline, CDR1 is MGHRA, CDR2 YSYEKL. CDR3 size: 17 residues. The CDR3 sequence: CASSQELAGPNSYEQYF. As DNA, the CDR3 is TGCGCCAGCAGCCAAGAACTAGCGGGGCCCAACTCCTACGAGCAGTACTTC.

The chain carries TRBV5-4 and TRBJ2-5; D not resolved. The length of the CDR3 is 13 residues. The germline V and J ends were trimmed by 2 bases and 2 bases, with 7 bases remaining between them. Germline lookup yields CDR1 SGHNT and CDR2 YYREEE (reference sequence). The CDR3 DNA reads TGTGCCAGCAGCTTAATCCAACAAGAGACCCAGTACTTC. It translates to CASSLIQQETQYF.

The chain carries TRBV19 and TRBJ1-5; 7 positions match TRBD1. The CDR3 loop spans 14 amino acids. Germline CDR1 LNHDA, CDR2 SQIVND (reference sequence). With 7 bases clipped from V and 6 bases from J, the junction kept 9 bases outside the gene matches. In nucleotides, the CDR3 is TGTGCCAGTAAGGAGAGCAGGGGGGCTCAGCCCCAGCATTTT. Amino acid sequence: CASKESRGAQPQHF.

The chain links TRBV2 to TRBJ2-5; D may correspond to TRBD1 or TRBD2 (7 bases each). The CDR3 totals 14 residues. V lost 5 bases to trimming and J lost 0 bases, with 10 bases between them. Germline CDR1 reads SNHLY; CDR2 reads FYNNEI. CDR3 in amino acids: CASSQGGNQETQYF. As DNA, the CDR3 is TGTGCCAGCAGTCAGGGGGGGAACCAAGAGACCCAGTACTTC. Combining the CDR3 with reference TRBV2 and TRBJ2-5 gives the whole variable domain EPEVTQTPSHQVTQMGQEVILRCVPISNHLYFYWYRQILGQKVEFLVSFYNNEISEKSEIFDDQFSVERPDGSNFTLKIRSTKLEDSAMYFCASSQGGNQETQYFGPGTRLLVL.

This clone was detected only a few times. This chain links TRBV30 with TRBJ2-7; 7 nucleotides match TRBD2. V lost 0 bases to trimming and J lost 6 bases; unmatched junction nucleotides: 5. Germline CDR1 is GTSNPN and CDR2 is SVGIG (reference sequence). The CDR3 length is 13 residues. CDR3 loop: CAWSVTGGGEQYF. The DNA for the CDR3 is TGTGCCTGGAGTGTCACGGGGGGTGGCGAGCAGTACTTC.

The chain recombines TRBV6-6 with TRBJ2-5, with D tentatively TRBD1 (6 bases). The CDR3 extends over 14 amino acids. The V end was cut by 6 bases, the J end by 5 bases, with 16 bases between. Germline V gene data show CDR1 as MNHNY and CDR2 as SVGAGI (reference sequence). The CDR3 sequence is CASRGHLREETQYF. The CDR3 bases are TGTGCCAGCAGGGGACACCTACGTGAGGAGACCCAGTACTTC.